A selection of T cell receptor beta chains follows, all from one sample in a study of PD-1 blockade in classical Hodgkin lymphoma. Method: immunoSEQ multiplex PCR; TCRdb's copy keeps in-frame clones and lacks some. This table has 80,000 to 100,000 clones, roughly 79% appearing once. Sequenced material: peripheral blood mononuclear cells (PBMCs), taken before the second cycle of nivolumab. These receptors were collected from a human donor with classical Hodgkin lymphoma. Both conserved end residues are part of each CDR3.

v_gene	CDR3aa
TRBV18	CASSPFGAEDQPQHF
TRBV29-1	CSVPGGLTNEKLFF
TRBV4-3	CASSQDGVANTEAFF
TRBV29-1	CSAEWGNTEAFF
TRBV7-2	CASSLGGHYGYTF
TRBV15	CATSRGGLEYEQYF
TRBV10-3	CAIRRTGANEKLFF
TRBV9	CASSPGSYEQYF
TRBV19	CASRQDSAHSYEQYF
TRBV7-3	CASSFRGGTDTQYF
TRBV9	CASSVAALKGIAGANVLTF
TRBV6-5	CASSPGEGRSETQYF
TRBV7-2	CASSLGLLPEQFF
TRBV7-2	CASSPRPGSYNEQFF
TRBV27	CASRAGGVNNEQFF
TRBV10-1	CASSESKSSGSGETQYF
TRBV7-7	CASSPQEQETQYF
TRBV9	CASSVGADPTYNEQFF
TRBV6-5	CASSYSFSGTGELFF
TRBV6-5	CASSYTQNQPQHF
TRBV4-3	CASSHGTSGVIYEQYF
TRBV7-2	CASSLRGVDSHQQFF
TRBV7-9	CASSPTERRSSYNEQFF
TRBV11-2	CASSLLGSTDTQYF
TRBV19	CASSKGRDQPQHF